Listed here are 2 T cell receptor beta chains from one sample, sequenced in a study of blood T cell repertoires in COVID-19. TCRdb's table, derived via immunoSEQ multiplex PCR, lists solely in-frame clones and lacks some. In the table there are some 260,000 clones, about 80% of which are singletons. The sample consisted of peripheral blood. The origin of the receptors is an elderly woman with acute or convalescent COVID-19.

The CDR3: CASGLVGGDLKLFF. In DNA form, the CDR3 reads TGTGCTAGTGGTTTGGTTGGCGGGGACTTGAAACTGTTTTTT. The J gene is TRBJ1-4, the V gene TRBV12-5, with D perhaps TRBD1 (5 bases). The CDR3 extends over 14 amino acids. From germline, CDR1 is LGHNT and CDR2 FRNRAP. The V and J ends lost 0 bases and 11 bases respectively, with 13 bases between them.

The chain is built from TRBV25-1 and TRBJ2-5, with D unclear. CDR1 and CDR2 (germline): MGHDK, SYGVNS. V was shortened by 5 bases and J by 2 bases, with 9 bases between the two germline ends. The CDR3 runs 13 residues. CDR3 protein: CASSKALQETQYF. The CDR3 DNA follows: TGTGCCAGCAGTAAAGCTTTGCAAGAGACCCAGTACTTC.